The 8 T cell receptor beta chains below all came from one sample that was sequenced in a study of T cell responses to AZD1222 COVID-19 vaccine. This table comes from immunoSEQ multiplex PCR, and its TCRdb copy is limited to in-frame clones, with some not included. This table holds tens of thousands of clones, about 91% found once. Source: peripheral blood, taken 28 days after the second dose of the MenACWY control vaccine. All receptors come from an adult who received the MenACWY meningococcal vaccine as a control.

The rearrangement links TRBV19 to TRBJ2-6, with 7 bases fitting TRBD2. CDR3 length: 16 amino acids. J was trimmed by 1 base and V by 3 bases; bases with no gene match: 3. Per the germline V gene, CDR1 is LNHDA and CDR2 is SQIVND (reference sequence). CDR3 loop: CASSIGGGSGANVLTF. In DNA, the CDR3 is TGTGCCAGTAGTATCGGGGGAGGGTCTGGGGCCAACGTCCTGACTTTC.

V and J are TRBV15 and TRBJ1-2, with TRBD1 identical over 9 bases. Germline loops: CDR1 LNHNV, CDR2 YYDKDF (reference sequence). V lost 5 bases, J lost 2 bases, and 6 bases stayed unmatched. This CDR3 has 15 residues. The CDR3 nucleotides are TGTGCCACCAGCCCCATGGGACAGGGCAACTATGGCTACACCTTC. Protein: CATSPMGQGNYGYTF.

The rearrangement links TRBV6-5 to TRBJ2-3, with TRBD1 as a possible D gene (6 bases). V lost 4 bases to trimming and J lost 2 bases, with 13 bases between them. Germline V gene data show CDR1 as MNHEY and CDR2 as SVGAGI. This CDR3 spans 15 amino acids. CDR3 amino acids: CASSSTGTITDTQYF. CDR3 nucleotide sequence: TGTGCCAGCAGTTCAACCGGGACAATCACAGATACGCAGTATTTT.

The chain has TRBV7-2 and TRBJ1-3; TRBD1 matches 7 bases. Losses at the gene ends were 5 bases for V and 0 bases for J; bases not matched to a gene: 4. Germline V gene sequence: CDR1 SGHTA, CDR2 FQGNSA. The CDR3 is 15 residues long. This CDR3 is CASSLRDSSGNTIYF. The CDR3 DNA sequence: TGTGCCAGCAGCCTCCGGGACAGCTCTGGAAACACCATATATTTT.

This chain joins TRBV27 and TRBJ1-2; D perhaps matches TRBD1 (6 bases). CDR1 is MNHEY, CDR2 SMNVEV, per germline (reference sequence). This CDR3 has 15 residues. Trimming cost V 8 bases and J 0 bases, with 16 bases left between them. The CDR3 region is CASGGPLWANYGYTF. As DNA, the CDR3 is TGTGCCAGCGGGGGGCCCCTTTGGGCTAACTATGGCTACACCTTC.

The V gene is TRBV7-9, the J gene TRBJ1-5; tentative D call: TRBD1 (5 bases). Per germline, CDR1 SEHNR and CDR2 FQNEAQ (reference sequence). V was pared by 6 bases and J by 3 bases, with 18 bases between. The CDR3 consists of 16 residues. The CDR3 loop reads CASSQAGGGPNQPQHF. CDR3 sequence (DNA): TGTGCCAGCAGTCAGGCGGGCGGGGGACCCAATCAGCCCCAGCATTTT.

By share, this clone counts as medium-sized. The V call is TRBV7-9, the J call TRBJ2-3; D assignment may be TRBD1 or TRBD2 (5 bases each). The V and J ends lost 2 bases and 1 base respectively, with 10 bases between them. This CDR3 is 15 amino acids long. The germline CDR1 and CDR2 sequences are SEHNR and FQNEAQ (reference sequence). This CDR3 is CASSLRGAGTDTQYF. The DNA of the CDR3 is TGTGCCAGCAGCTTAAGGGGAGCGGGCACAGATACGCAGTATTTT.

The CDR3, as DNA: TGTGCCAGCAGCTTGCCGGCGTCGGAACTGAACACTGAAGCTTTCTTT. Translating it yields CASSLPASELNTEAFF. The chain carries TRBV7-2 and TRBJ1-1; no clear D. V dropped 3 bases and J dropped 0 bases, with 14 bases sitting between them. The CDR3 runs to 16 residues. Germline lookup yields CDR1 SGHTA and CDR2 FQGNSA.